This TCR beta chain is from a study of shared clonotypes between healthy human individuals. The naive CD8 subset, CD45RO-negative cells positively selected for CCR7, excluded terminally differentiated effector memory CD45RA+ cells. Using immunoSEQ multiplex PCR, the repertoire was profiled, and TCRdb retains in-frame clones only, with some absent. This sample carries about 2,200,000 clones, roughly 91% of them seen once, and the ten largest clones take 1.5% to 2%. The V end was cut by 2 bases, the J end by 0 bases, with 13 bases between. The CDR3 runs 17 residues. Germline V CDR1 and CDR2: MGHRA, YSYEKL.

Sample: naive CD8+ T cells from PBMCs. This TCR was recovered from a man aged 18-30 years in good health. Some clones in this sample may be carry-over from other donors' samples. The J gene is TRBJ2-2, the V gene TRBV4-1; D is unresolved. CDR3 bases: TGCGCCAGCAGCCAACGGGTCAGCTTAGCGAACACCGGGGAGCTGTTTTTT. As protein: CASSQRVSLANTGELFF.